Listed below are T cell receptor beta chains from one sample, sequenced in a study of cytomegalovirus exposure and HLA in healthy donors. Repertoires were generated with immunoSEQ multiplex PCR, while TCRdb's copy carries only in-frame clones and drops some. The sample has tens of thousands of clones, approximately 96% seen once; the top ten hold roughly 0.98%. Material: PBMCs. Receptor source: a man between 18 and 29 years old in good health and CMV-seronegative. CDR3s include the opening cysteine and the closing phenylalanine or tryptophan. The order of the fields is V gene, D gene, J gene, clone size, CDR3 protein, CDR3 DNA. D genes are given only for firm matches. Clone sizes are given selectively: once, few, many, or a class where the clone is expanded.

TRBV6-5	NA	TRBJ2-4	NA	CASSYSDPAKNIQYF	TGTGCCAGCAGTTACAGCGACCCGGCCAAAAACATTCAGTACTTC
TRBV7-6	TRBD2	TRBJ2-2	NA	CASSSSEVAGWTGELFF	TGTGCCAGCAGCTCCTCCGAGGTAGCGGGATGGACCGGGGAGCTGTTTTTT
TRBV9	TRBD2	TRBJ2-2	NA	CASSLPTSGNTGELFF	TGTGCCAGCAGCCTTCCGACTAGCGGAAACACCGGGGAGCTGTTTTTT
TRBV27	TRBD1	TRBJ2-4	NA	CASSLRTGADIQYF	TGTGCCAGCAGTTTAAGAACAGGGGCAGACATTCAGTACTTC
TRBV5-1	NA	TRBJ2-1	NA	CASSLVSTTPFYNEQFF	TGCGCCAGCAGCTTGGTTAGCACAACGCCTTTCTACAATGAGCAGTTCTTC
TRBV4-1	TRBD1	TRBJ2-1	NA	CASSPRDRESGEQFF	TGCGCCAGCAGCCCCCGGGACAGGGAATCAGGTGAGCAGTTCTTC
TRBV4-1	TRBD1	TRBJ1-2	NA	CASSSQGAPGTF	TGCGCCAGCAGTTCACAGGGGGCGCCGGGCACCTTC
TRBV13	TRBD2	TRBJ2-5	NA	CASSSFSGRTETQYF	TGTGCCAGCAGCTCTTTTAGCGGGAGAACAGAGACCCAGTACTTC
TRBV5-6	TRBD2	TRBJ2-1	NA	CASGLAGGLNEQFF	TGTGCCAGCGGACTAGCGGGAGGTCTCAATGAGCAGTTCTTC
TRBV19	TRBD2	TRBJ2-1	NA	CASRSGTSSYNEQFF	TGTGCCAGTAGGTCCGGGACTAGCTCCTACAATGAGCAGTTCTTC
TRBV7-9	NA	TRBJ2-1	once	CASQRGGANEQFF	TGTGCCAGTCAAAGGGGGGGAGCCAATGAGCAGTTCTTC
TRBV5-6	TRBD2	TRBJ2-1	NA	CASSHKHLGLEVLYEQFF	TGTGCCAGCAGCCACAAACATCTGGGACTAGAGGTTTTGTATGAGCAGTTCTTC
TRBV11-2	NA	TRBJ1-6	NA	CASSFSHSPLHF	TGTGCCAGCAGTTTCAGTCATTCACCCCTCCACTTT
TRBV6-1	NA	TRBJ2-1	NA	CASSPRENNEQFF	TGTGCCAGCAGCCCGCGGGAAAACAATGAGCAGTTCTTC
TRBV28	TRBD2	TRBJ2-1	NA	CASEREGLSYNEQFF	TGTGCCAGCGAGCGGGAGGGTCTTTCCTACAATGAGCAGTTCTTC
TRBV9	TRBD1	TRBJ2-1	NA	CASSVGTASHITFF	TGTGCCAGCAGCGTGGGGACAGCTTCCCATATTACGTTCTTC
TRBV6-1	NA	TRBJ1-1	NA	CASSERQDSKAFF	TGTGCCAGCAGTGAACGACAAGATTCTAAAGCTTTCTTT
TRBV7-2	NA	TRBJ2-2	NA	CASSWRADTGELFF	TGTGCCAGCAGCTGGCGAGCGGACACCGGGGAGCTGTTTTTT
TRBV27	NA	TRBJ1-5	NA	CASSVGGQPQHF	TGTGCCAGTTCGGTTGGAGGTCAGCCCCAGCATTTT
TRBV2	TRBD2	TRBJ2-7	NA	CASSYFTSGSIEQYF	TGTGCCAGCAGTTACTTTACTAGCGGGAGCATCGAGCAGTACTTC
TRBV30	NA	TRBJ2-7	NA	CAWSMERHQYF	TGTGCCTGGAGTATGGAGCGGCACCAGTACTTC
TRBV7-9	TRBD2	TRBJ2-3	NA	CASSYDPGGSDTQYF	TGTGCCAGCAGCTACGATCCGGGGGGGTCAGATACGCAGTATTTT
TRBV5-1	TRBD1	TRBJ1-1	NA	CASRPTGDTEAFF	TGCGCCAGCAGGCCCACAGGGGACACTGAAGCTTTCTTT
TRBV6-1	NA	TRBJ2-2	NA	CASSEATGNTGELFF	TGTGCCAGCAGTGAAGCGACAGGGAACACCGGGGAGCTGTTTTTT
TRBV23-1	NA	TRBJ1-1	NA	CASGPDPPRVAFF	TGCGCCAGCGGACCGGACCCCCCCAGGGTAGCTTTCTTT
TRBV5-5	NA	TRBJ1-5	NA	CASSITGMSNQPQHF	TGTGCCAGCAGCATTACAGGGATGAGCAATCAGCCCCAGCATTTT
TRBV27	TRBD2	TRBJ2-1	NA	CASSLLAGGFREQFF	TGTGCCAGCAGCCTTCTAGCGGGAGGATTCCGTGAGCAGTTCTTC
TRBV5-1	TRBD1	TRBJ1-3	NA	CASSLRQGASGNTIYF	TGCGCCAGCAGCTTGAGGCAGGGGGCGAGCGGAAACACCATATATTTT
TRBV5-6	TRBD1	TRBJ2-4	NA	CASSPRTGGRVAKNIQYF	TGTGCCAGCAGCCCCCGGACAGGGGGGCGCGTAGCCAAAAACATTCAGTACTTC
TRBV27	TRBD1	TRBJ2-2	NA	CASRDRGLTGELFF	TGTGCCAGCAGAGACAGGGGGTTGACCGGGGAGCTGTTTTTT